The 5 T cell receptor beta chains in this list originate from one sample, sequenced in a study of beta chain features in type 1 diabetes. Sequencing targeted expressed TCRB transcripts, as all isolated RNA had been reverse transcribed. TCRdb's table, derived via immunoSEQ multiplex PCR, lists solely in-frame clones and lacks some. The table has some 150,000 clones, 6.9% seen once. The sequenced material came from central memory CD4+ T cells from blood. The source is a woman younger than 45 in good health.

This clone was detected only a few times. The chain recombines TRBV6-5 with TRBJ2-5, with a tentative D call TRBD1 (5 bases). CDR1 MNHEY and CDR2 SVGAGI come from the germline V gene. This CDR3 spans 13 amino acids. Trimming removed 5 bases at V and 5 bases at J, with 12 bases between. The CDR3 DNA reads as TGTGCCAGCAGTCTCAGGGCTCGGGAGACCCAGTACTTC. Amino acids: CASSLRARETQYF.

In this sample, this clone turned up a few times. The chain links TRBV29-1 to TRBJ1-2; TRBD1 matches at 8 bases. J was trimmed by 8 bases and V by 7 bases; bases with no gene match: 9. The CDR3 has 12 amino acids. CDR1 is SQVTM and CDR2 is ANQGSEA in the germline V gene. For the CDR3, the DNA is TGCAGCGCCTCAGGACAGGGCGGAGGCTACACCTTC. This gives the protein CSASGQGGGYTF.

This clone was observed a few times. The rearrangement uses TRBV28 and TRBJ2-3; TRBD2 matches 11 bases. The CDR3 length is 16 residues. Per the germline V gene, CDR1 is MDHEN and CDR2 is SYDVKM. The V and J ends lost 5 bases and 4 bases, in that order; junction bases with no gene match: 8. The CDR3 loop is CASSTWTSGSSDTQYF. DNA for the CDR3: TGTGCCAGCAGTACCTGGACTAGCGGGTCCTCAGATACGCAGTATTTT.

This clone came up a few times. This rearrangement joins TRBV28 to TRBJ1-2; D might be TRBD1 (5 bases). Trimming cost V 1 base and J 5 bases, with 8 bases left between them. Per germline, CDR1 MDHEN and CDR2 SYDVKM. The CDR3 loop spans 13 amino acids. CDR3 sequence reads: CASSLYAGYGYTF. The CDR3 DNA reads TGTGCCAGCAGTTTATATGCAGGGTATGGCTACACCTTC.

This clone has ten or more counts. This chain connects TRBV7-2 to TRBJ2-7; TRBD1 matches 10 bases. The germline V gene encodes CDR1 SGHTA and CDR2 FQGNSA. This CDR3 has 14 amino acids. J was trimmed by 5 bases and V by 4 bases; bases with no gene match: 5. The CDR3 here is CASSSTTGGDEQYF. CDR3 bases: TGTGCCAGCAGCTCAACGACAGGGGGCGACGAGCAGTACTTC.